This T cell receptor beta chain comes out of a study of cytomegalovirus exposure and HLA in healthy donors. Overall study: A later analysis reported the same platform for the 100 to 150 validation repertoires and the approximately 670 first-cohort repertoires. The study's findings and limits: Altogether, 164 TCR beta chains were recorded as cytomegalovirus-associated. Rarity characterized most TCR sequences, yet some public TCRs appeared in many donors.

The data were produced by immunoSEQ multiplex PCR, yet TCRdb's version contains in-frame clones alone and is incomplete. The sample holds over 60,000 clones; around 97% are singletons and the top ten take about 2.4%. While the first cohort had around 700 subjects, the donors belonged to the separate validation cohort of roughly 120 subjects. About this clone itself: Antigen: not known.

The CDR3 covers 15 residues. V shed 4 bases, J shed 8 bases, and the junction held 8 bases outside the gene matches. The germline V gene encodes CDR1 SGHNT and CDR2 YYREEE (reference sequence). The sequenced sample was PBMCs. The V and J genes are TRBV5-4 and TRBJ1-6; 8 nucleotides line up with TRBD1. This receptor was identified in a man aged 18 to 29 in good health and CMV-seronegative. CDR3 sequence reads: CASSAEGQVDSPLHF. The CDR3 bases are TGTGCCAGCAGCGCAGAGGGACAGGTAGATTCACCCCTCCACTTT. Using reference TRBV5-4 and TRBJ1-6 for the parts outside the CDR3, the full variable domain is ETGVTQSPTHLIKTRGQQVTLRCSSQSGHNTVSWYQQALGQGPQFIFQYYREEENGRGNFPPRFSGLQFPNYSSELNVNALELDDSALYLCASSAEGQVDSPLHFGNGTRLTVT.